The 9 T cell receptor beta chains below were found in one sample sequenced in a study of T cells in women clearing cervical HPV infection. Data came from immunoSEQ multiplex PCR; TCRdb stores just in-frame clones and leaves some out. This sample contains about 33,000 clones. Specimen: blood buffy coat. The receptors shown here come from a woman aged 18 to 75 with a cervical HPV16 infection that either progressed to CIN3+ or cleared (not recorded which).

Points on this clone: The CDR3 goes on 3 residues after the read ends, and that part is filled in from the germline J gene. The V and J genes are TRBV19 and TRBJ1-2; D not resolved. This CDR3 has 12 amino acids. Looked up from germline, CDR1 is LNHDA and CDR2 is SQIVND (reference sequence). Incomplete CDR3 DNA: TGTGCCAGTGGGCAAAGCTCCTACGAC. Its protein is CASGQSSYD. The CDR3 in its entirety is CASGQSSYDYTF.

Notes on this clone: The read terminates 3 residues ahead of where the CDR3 ends, so the germline J gene completes it. This chain links TRBV6-2 or TRBV6-3 with TRBJ1-5, with 7 bases aligning to TRBD1. Germline trimming cut 6 bases from V and 4 bases from J; bases unmatched to any gene: 6. The length of the CDR3 is 14 residues. Germline CDR1 and CDR2: MNHEY and SVGEGT. Here the CDR3 reads CASSTYRGNQPQHF. The CDR3 bases that were read are TGTGCCAGCAGCACCTACAGGGGTAATCAGCCC.

Of note for this clone: Read data end 3 residues before the CDR3 end; the end is taken from the germline J gene. The chain carries TRBV19 and TRBJ1-4; 11 bases match TRBD1. The CDR3 loop spans 14 amino acids. Trimming took 5 bases from V and 5 from J; bases not matched to a gene: 1. Germline-derived CDR1 and CDR2 are LNHDA and SQIVND (reference sequence). Incomplete CDR3 DNA: TGTGCCAGTAGTGGGACAGGGGGGAATGAAAAA. As protein: CASSGTGGNEK. The full CDR3 protein is CASSGTGGNEKLFF. Combining the CDR3 with reference TRBV19 and TRBJ1-4 gives the whole variable domain DGGITQSPKYLFRKEGQNVTLSCEQNLNHDAMYWYRQDPGQGLRLIYYSQIVNDFQKGDIAEGYSVSREKKESFPLTVTSAQKNPTAFYLCASSGTGGNEKLFFGSGTQLSVL.

Regarding this clone: One junction end does not reproduce the germline sequence, and a read error may be involved. The CDR3 loop is CASSPPGQGTETQYF. The sequenced part of the CDR3 DNA is TGTGCCAGCTCCCCACCGGGACAGGGAACAGAGACC. The chain links TRBV18 to TRBJ2-5; 9 bases map to TRBD1. The read comes to an end 3 residues before the CDR3 does, leaving the germline J gene to fill in the end. Germline V gives CDR1 KGHSH, CDR2 LQKENI. The CDR3 length is 15 residues.

With regard to this clone: The CDR3 extends 3 residues past the end of the read, so its final part is completed from the germline J gene. The chain uses TRBV15 and TRBJ2-1, with D possibly TRBD1 on 5 matching bases. The V gene's germline CDR1 is LNHNV and CDR2 YYDKDF (reference sequence). The V and J ends lost 8 bases and 7 bases respectively, with 18 bases between them. The CDR3 runs to 14 residues. The CDR3 region is CATQAGIEPNEQFF. The CDR3 DNA, read in part, is TGTGCCACCCAAGCAGGGATAGAACCGAATGAG.

Concerning this clone: The CDR3 goes on 3 residues after the read ends, and that part is filled in from the germline J gene. The chain links TRBV7-9 to TRBJ1-4, with 7 bases matching TRBD1. The germline V gene encodes CDR1 SEHNR and CDR2 FQNEAQ (reference sequence). The CDR3 is 14 residues long. The CDR3 DNA, read in part, is TGTGCCAGCAGCTTAGCGGGACAGCTTCATAAA. Amino acid sequence: CASSLAGQLHK. The entire CDR3 protein reads CASSLAGQLHKLFF.

Notes on this clone: The read falls 3 residues short of the CDR3 end, and the missing part is taken from the germline J gene. The chain couples TRBV20-1 to TRBJ2-7; 10 bases are shared with TRBD1. The CDR3 runs to 15 residues. The germline V gene encodes CDR1 DFQATT and CDR2 SNEGSKA (reference sequence). Trimming cost V 3 bases and J 3 bases; bases outside gene matches: 8. The DNA read from the CDR3 is TGCAGTGCTAGGGGCGGGACAGGGGAATTCTACGAG. Its protein is CSARGGTGEFYE. The CDR3, in full, reads CSARGGTGEFYEQYF.

Points on this clone: The read ends 3 residues early relative to the CDR3; the germline J gene fills the gap. The V call is TRBV4-2, the J call TRBJ2-3; TRBD2 agrees at 14 bases. The trim removed 4 bases at V and 4 bases at J, leaving 1 base unmatched. There are 15 residues in the CDR3. CDR1 LGHNA and CDR2 YNFKEQ come from the germline V gene. Here the CDR3 reads CASSPTSGGADTQYF. The CDR3 bases that were read are TGTGCCAGCAGCCCGACTAGCGGGGGGGCAGATACG.

Concerning this clone: The missing CDR3 end, 3 residues past where the read stops, is filled in from the germline J gene. The V gene is TRBV5-6, the J gene TRBJ1-5, with 8 bases fitting TRBD1. There are 15 residues in the CDR3. CDR1 and CDR2 (germline): SGHDT, YYEEEE. J gave up 1 base and V 2 bases, and 2 bases lay outside the gene matches. The CDR3 bases that were read are TGTGCCAGCAGCTTCGGACAGGGAAGCAATCAGCCC. Translating gives CASSFGQGSNQP. The whole CDR3 is CASSFGQGSNQPQHF. The whole variable domain, remainder taken from reference TRBV5-6 and TRBJ1-5, is DAGVTQSPTHLIKTRGQQVTLRCSPKSGHDTVSWYQQALGQGPQFIFQYYEEEERQRGNFPDRFSGHQFPNYSSELNVNALLLGDSALYLCASSFGQGSNQPQHFGDGTRLSIL.